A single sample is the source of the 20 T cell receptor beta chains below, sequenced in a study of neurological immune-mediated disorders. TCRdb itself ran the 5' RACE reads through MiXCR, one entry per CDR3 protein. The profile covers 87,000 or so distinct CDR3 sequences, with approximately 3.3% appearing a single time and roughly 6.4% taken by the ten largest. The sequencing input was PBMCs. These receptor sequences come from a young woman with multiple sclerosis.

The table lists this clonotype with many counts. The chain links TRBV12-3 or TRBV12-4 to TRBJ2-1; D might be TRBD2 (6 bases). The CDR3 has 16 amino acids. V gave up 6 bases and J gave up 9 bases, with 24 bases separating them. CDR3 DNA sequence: TGTGCCAGCAGAACCACCGGGACTTCTAATAGGATTGAGCAGTTCTTC. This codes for CASRTTGTSNRIEQFF.

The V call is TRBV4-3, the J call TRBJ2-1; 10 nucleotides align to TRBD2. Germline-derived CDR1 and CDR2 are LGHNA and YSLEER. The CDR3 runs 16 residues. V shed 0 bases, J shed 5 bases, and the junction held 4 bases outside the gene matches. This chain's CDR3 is CASSQDTSGIDNEQFF. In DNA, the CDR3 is TGCGCCAGCAGCCAAGATACTAGCGGGATAGACAATGAGCAGTTCTTC.

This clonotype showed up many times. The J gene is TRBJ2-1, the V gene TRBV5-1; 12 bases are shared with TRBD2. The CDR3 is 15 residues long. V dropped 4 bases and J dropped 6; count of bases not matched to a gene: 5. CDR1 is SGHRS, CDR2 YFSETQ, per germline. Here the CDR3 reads CASSAASGRVNEQFF. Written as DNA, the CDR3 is TGCGCCAGCAGCGCGGCTAGCGGGAGGGTCAATGAGCAGTTCTTC. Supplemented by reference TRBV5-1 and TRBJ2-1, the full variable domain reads KAGVTQTPRYLIKTRGQQVTLSCSPISGHRSVSWYQQTPGQGLQFLFEYFSETQRNKGNFPGRFSGRQFSNSRSEMNVSTLELGDSALYLCASSAASGRVNEQFFGPGTRLTVL.

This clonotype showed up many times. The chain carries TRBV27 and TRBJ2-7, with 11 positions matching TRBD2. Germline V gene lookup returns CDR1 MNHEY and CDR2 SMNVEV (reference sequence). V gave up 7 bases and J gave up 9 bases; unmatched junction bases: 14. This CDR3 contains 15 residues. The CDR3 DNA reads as TGTGCCAGCACCGACCTAGCGGGAGGAATTAGTCTGCAGTACTTC. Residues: CASTDLAGGISLQYF.

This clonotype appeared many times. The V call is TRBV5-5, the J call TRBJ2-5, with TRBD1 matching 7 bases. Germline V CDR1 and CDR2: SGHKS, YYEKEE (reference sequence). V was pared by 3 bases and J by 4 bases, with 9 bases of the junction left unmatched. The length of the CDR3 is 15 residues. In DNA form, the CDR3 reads TGTGCCAGCAGCTCATTCAGGGGGTTAGGAGAGACCCAGTACTTC. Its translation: CASSSFRGLGETQYF. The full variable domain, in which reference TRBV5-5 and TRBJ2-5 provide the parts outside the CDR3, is DAGVTQSPTHLIKTRGQQVTLRCSPISGHKSVSWYQQVLGQGPQFIFQYYEKEERGRGNFPDRFSARQFPNYSSELNVNALLLGDSALYLCASSSFRGLGETQYFGPGTRLLVL.

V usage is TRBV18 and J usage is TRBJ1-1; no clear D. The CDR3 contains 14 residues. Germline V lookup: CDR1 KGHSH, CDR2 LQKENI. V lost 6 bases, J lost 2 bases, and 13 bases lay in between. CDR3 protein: CASSPTPGNTEAFF. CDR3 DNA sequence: TGTGCCAGCTCCCCAACTCCGGGAAACACTGAAGCTTTCTTT.

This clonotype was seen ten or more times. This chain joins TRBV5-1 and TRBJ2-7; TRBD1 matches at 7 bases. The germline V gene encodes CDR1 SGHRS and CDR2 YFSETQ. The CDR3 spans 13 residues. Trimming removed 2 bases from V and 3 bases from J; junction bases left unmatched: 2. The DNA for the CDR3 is TGCGCCAGCAGCTTTGGGGACAGCTACGAGCAGTACTTC. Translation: CASSFGDSYEQYF.

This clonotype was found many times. The CDR3 loop is CAIRGTGDQPQHF. The CDR3, as DNA: TGTGCCATCAGGGGGACAGGGGATCAGCCCCAGCATTTT. This rearrangement joins TRBV10-3 to TRBJ1-5, with 10 bases lining up with TRBD1. The CDR3 has 13 amino acids. Trimming took 6 bases from V and 5 from J; bases not matched to a gene: 1. Germline CDR1 ENHRY, CDR2 SYGVKD.

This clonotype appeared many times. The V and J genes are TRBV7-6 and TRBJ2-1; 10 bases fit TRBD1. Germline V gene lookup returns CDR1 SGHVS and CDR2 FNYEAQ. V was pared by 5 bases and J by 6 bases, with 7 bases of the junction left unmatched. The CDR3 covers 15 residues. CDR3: CASSPTGQGSNEQFF. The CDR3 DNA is TGTGCCAGCAGCCCTACGGGACAGGGGAGCAATGAGCAGTTCTTC. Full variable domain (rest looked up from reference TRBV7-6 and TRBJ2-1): GAGVSQSPRYKVTKRGQDVALRCDPISGHVSLYWYRQALGQGPEFLTYFNYEAQQDKSGLPNDRFSAERPEGSISTLTIQRTEQRDSAMYRCASSPTGQGSNEQFFGPGTRLTVL.

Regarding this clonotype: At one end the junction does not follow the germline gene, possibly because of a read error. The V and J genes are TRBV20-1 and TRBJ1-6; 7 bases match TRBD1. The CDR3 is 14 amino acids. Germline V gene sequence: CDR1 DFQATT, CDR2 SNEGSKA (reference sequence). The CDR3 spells CSARDPSGGSHLHF. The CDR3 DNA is TGCAGTGCTAGAGATCCCTCAGGGGGTTCACACCTCCACTTT.

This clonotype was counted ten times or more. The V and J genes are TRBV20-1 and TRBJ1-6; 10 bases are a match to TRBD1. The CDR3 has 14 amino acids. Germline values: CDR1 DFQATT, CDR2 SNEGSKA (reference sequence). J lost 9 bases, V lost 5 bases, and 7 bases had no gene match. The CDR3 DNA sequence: TGCAGTGCTCAAAGACAGGGGGCAGGTTCACCCCTCCACTTT. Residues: CSAQRQGAGSPLHF.

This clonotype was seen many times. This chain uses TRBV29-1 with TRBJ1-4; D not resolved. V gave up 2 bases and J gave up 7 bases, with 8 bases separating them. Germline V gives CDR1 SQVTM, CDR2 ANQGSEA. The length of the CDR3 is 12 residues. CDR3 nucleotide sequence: TGCAGCGTTGAAATATCTTCTGAAAAACTGTTTTTT. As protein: CSVEISSEKLFF.

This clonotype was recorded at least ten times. This chain's CDR3 is CASSLRTGERYNEQFF. In DNA form, the CDR3 reads TGTGCCAGCAGCTTGCGGACAGGGGAAAGGTACAATGAGCAGTTCTTC. The V and J genes are TRBV5-4 and TRBJ2-1; 9 nucleotides match TRBD1. The CDR3 length is 16 residues. Trimming removed 1 base from V and 4 bases from J; junction bases left unmatched: 6. Germline lookup yields CDR1 SGHNT and CDR2 YYREEE (reference sequence).

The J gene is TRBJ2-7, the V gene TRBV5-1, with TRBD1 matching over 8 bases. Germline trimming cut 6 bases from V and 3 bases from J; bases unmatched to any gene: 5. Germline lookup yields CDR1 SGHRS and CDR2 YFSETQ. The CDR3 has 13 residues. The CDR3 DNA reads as TGCGCCAGCACCGTCGACAGGGGCTACGAGCAGTACTTC. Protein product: CASTVDRGYEQYF.

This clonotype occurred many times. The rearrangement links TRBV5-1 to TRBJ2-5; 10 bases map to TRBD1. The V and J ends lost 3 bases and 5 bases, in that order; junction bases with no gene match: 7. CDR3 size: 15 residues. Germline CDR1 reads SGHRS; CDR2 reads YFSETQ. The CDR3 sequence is CASSSTGTGAETQYF. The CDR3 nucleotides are TGCGCCAGCAGCTCTACCGGGACAGGGGCCGAGACCCAGTACTTC.

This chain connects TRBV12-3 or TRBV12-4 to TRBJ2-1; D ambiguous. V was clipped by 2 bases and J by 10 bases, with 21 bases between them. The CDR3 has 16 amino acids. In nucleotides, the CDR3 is TGTGCCAGCAGTTTAAGACTCGACATCTCCCATCTGGAGCAGTTCTTC. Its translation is CASSLRLDISHLEQFF.

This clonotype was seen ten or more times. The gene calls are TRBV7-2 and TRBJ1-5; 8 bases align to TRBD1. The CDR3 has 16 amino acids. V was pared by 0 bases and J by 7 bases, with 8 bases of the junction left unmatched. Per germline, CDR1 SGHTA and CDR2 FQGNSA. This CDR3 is CASSLAPTGVGQPQHF. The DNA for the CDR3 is TGTGCCAGCAGCTTAGCGCCGACAGGGGTTGGGCAGCCCCAGCATTTT.

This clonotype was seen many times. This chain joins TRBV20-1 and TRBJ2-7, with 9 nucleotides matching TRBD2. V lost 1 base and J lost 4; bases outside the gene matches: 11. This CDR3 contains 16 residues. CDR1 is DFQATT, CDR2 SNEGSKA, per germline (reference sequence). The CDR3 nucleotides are TGCAGTGCTAGAGTTAGCGGGAGAGGGATAGTTTACGAGCAGTACTTC. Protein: CSARVSGRGIVYEQYF.

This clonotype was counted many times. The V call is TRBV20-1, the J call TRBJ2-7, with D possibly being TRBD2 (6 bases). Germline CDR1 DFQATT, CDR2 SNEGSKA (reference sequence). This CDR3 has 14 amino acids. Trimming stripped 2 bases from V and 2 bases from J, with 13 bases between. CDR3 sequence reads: CSARNRDFPYEQYF. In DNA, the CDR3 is TGCAGTGCTAGAAACCGGGACTTCCCCTACGAGCAGTACTTC.

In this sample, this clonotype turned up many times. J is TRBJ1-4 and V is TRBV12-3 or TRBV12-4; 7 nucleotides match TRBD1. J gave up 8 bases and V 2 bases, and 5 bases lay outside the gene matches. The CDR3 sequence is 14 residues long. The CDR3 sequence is CASSLLGGDEKLFF. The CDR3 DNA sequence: TGTGCCAGCAGTTTACTAGGGGGCGACGAAAAACTGTTTTTT.